Shown below are 29 T cell receptor beta chains from a single sample sequenced in a study of T cells in Graves' hyperthyroidism and ophthalmopathy. Amplification targeted TCR beta CDR3 regions from RNA transcripts. Using the HTBI primer set, a first-round RT-PCR was run on the TCR CDR3. MiXCR, run by TCRdb on the multiplex PCR reads, gives a single entry per CDR3 protein. The repertoire has 450,000 to 700,000 distinct CDR3 sequences, 46% of them found once; the top ten carry 15% to 20%. The sequencing input was peripheral blood or thyroid tissue (not recorded which). These receptors all stem from an adult woman with Graves' disease, either hyperthyroidism or ophthalmopathy (not recorded which).

The chain joins TRBV5-4 to TRBJ2-5, with D tentatively TRBD2 (6 bases). There are 14 residues in the CDR3. Trimming pared 4 bases from V and 7 bases from J, leaving 17 bases between. In germline, CDR1 is SGHNT, CDR2 YYREEE (reference sequence). The DNA for the CDR3 is TGTGCCAGCAGCATTCACGGGGTGGAGGGGACCCAGTACTTC. It yields the protein CASSIHGVEGTQYF.

In the case of this clonotype: A read error may explain this, as a much larger clone is one base away. This chain connects TRBV20-1 to TRBJ1-4, with TRBD1 matching 7 bases. This CDR3 is built from 14 residues. CDR1 is DFQATT and CDR2 is SNEGSKA in the germline V gene (reference sequence). This chain's CDR3 is CSVMNGQANERLFF. The CDR3 region has the DNA TGCAGTGTAATGAATGGACAGGCGAATGAAAGACTGTTTTTT.

This clonotype appeared many times. The rearrangement joins TRBV7-2 to TRBJ1-6; D is uncertain. The CDR3 contains 12 residues. V was cut by 5 bases and J by 14 bases, with 13 bases left in between. Germline assignment: CDR1 SGHTA and CDR2 FQGNSA. The CDR3 is CASSPRGEALHF. The CDR3, as DNA: TGTGCCAGCAGCCCTCGAGGCGAGGCCCTCCACTTT.

This clonotype was seen at least ten times. The chain carries TRBV7-3 and TRBJ2-7; D remains ambiguous. The V and J ends lost 0 bases and 0 bases respectively, with 9 bases between them. The CDR3 contains 15 residues. Germline-derived CDR1 and CDR2 are SGHTA and FQGTGA. The CDR3 sequence is CASSLTGDPSYEQYF. The DNA for the CDR3 is TGTGCCAGCAGCTTAACCGGCGACCCCTCCTACGAGCAGTACTTC.

The chain is built from TRBV29-1 and TRBJ2-2, with 8 bases identical to TRBD2. J was trimmed by 0 bases and V by 6 bases; bases with no gene match: 3. The CDR3 extends over 14 amino acids. From germline, CDR1 is SQVTM and CDR2 ANQGSEA. CDR3 loop: CSVPGLANTGELFF. The CDR3 DNA sequence: TGCAGCGTACCGGGACTAGCGAACACCGGGGAGCTGTTTTTT.

CDR3 DNA: TGTGCCATCAGTGTCAGCCTGGGACTTGCCTCCTACGAGCAGTACTTC. It specifies CAISVSLGLASYEQYF. The chain couples TRBV10-3 to TRBJ2-7, with D possibly being TRBD2 (6 bases). Trimming took off 4 bases at V and 0 bases at J, with 16 bases between the two ends. Germline values: CDR1 ENHRY, CDR2 SYGVKD. This CDR3 spans 16 amino acids.

This chain connects TRBV10-3 to TRBJ2-6, with a possible D match to TRBD1 (5 bases). V was trimmed by 3 bases and J by 1 base, leaving 10 bases between them. This CDR3 spans 16 amino acids. Germline V gives CDR1 ENHRY, CDR2 SYGVKD. The CDR3 sequence: CAISDRRTSGANVLTF. The DNA for the CDR3 is TGTGCCATCAGTGACCGACGGACATCTGGGGCCAACGTCCTGACTTTC.

V is TRBV10-3 and J is TRBJ2-7, with TRBD2 as a possible D gene (5 bases). Per germline, CDR1 ENHRY and CDR2 SYGVKD. The CDR3 consists of 14 residues. Between the trimmed V and J ends, which lost 6 bases and 3 bases, there was a span of 15 bases. Here the CDR3 DNA reads TGTGCCATCAGGGCGGGTTGGTCTAACTACGAGCAGTACTTC. Residues: CAIRAGWSNYEQYF.

This clonotype has only one observation. No conserved phenylalanine or tryptophan is present at the end of the CDR3, so a read error is the likely explanation. No DNA is shown, since the ends of the CDR3 on it are uncertain; the CDR3 is the one TCRdb lists. V gene TRBV12-3 or TRBV12-4 combines with J gene TRBJ1-3. With termini counted, the CDR3 has 9 amino acids. CDR3 in amino acids: CASSSLGLA.

The chain is built from TRBV15 and TRBJ2-2; D remains ambiguous. V was shortened by 5 bases and J by 3 bases, with 10 bases between the two germline ends. Germline V gene data show CDR1 as LNHNV and CDR2 as YYDKDF (reference sequence). This CDR3 contains 14 residues. CDR3 sequence reads: CATSGRADTGELFF. DNA of the CDR3: TGTGCCACCAGCGGCCGGGCGGACACCGGGGAGCTGTTTTTT.

As concerns this clonotype: Here the CDR3 omits its conserved ending phenylalanine or tryptophan, so a read error is the likely source. The rearrangement joins TRBV10-3 to TRBJ1-4; D call uncertain. Germline loops: CDR1 ENHRY, CDR2 SYGVKD. The CDR3 length is 12 residues. The chain's CDR3 is CAVSDMGEKLFL. The CDR3 DNA is TGTGCCGTCAGTGACATGGGCGAAAAACTGTTTCTT.

This clonotype showed up many times. This sequence joins TRBV7-9 and TRBJ2-7; D is uncertain. The germline CDR1 and CDR2 sequences are SEHNR and FQNEAQ (reference sequence). The germline V and J ends were trimmed by 5 bases and 2 bases, with 10 bases remaining between them. The CDR3 has 13 residues. The CDR3: CASSLPRAYEQYF. CDR3 bases: TGTGCCAGCAGCCTCCCGCGCGCCTACGAGCAGTACTTC.

In this sample, this clonotype turned up many times. The J gene is TRBJ1-5, the V gene TRBV7-2, with D perhaps matching TRBD1 (5 bases). The CDR3 spans 14 residues. The V end was cut by 3 bases, the J end by 6 bases, with 12 bases between. The germline V gene encodes CDR1 SGHTA and CDR2 FQGNSA. This CDR3 is CASSFYPGTQPQHF. The DNA of the CDR3 is TGTGCCAGCAGCTTTTACCCGGGGACTCAGCCCCAGCATTTT. Full variable domain (missing parts from reference TRBV7-2 and TRBJ1-5): GAGVSQSPSNKVTEKGKDVELRCDPISGHTALYWYRQSLGQGLEFLIYFQGNSAPDKSGLPSDRFSAERTGGSVSTLTIQRTQQEDSAVYLCASSFYPGTQPQHFGDGTRLSIL.

With regard to this clonotype: This likely comes from a read error, as the CDR3 has no conserved phenylalanine or tryptophan at its end. The DNA is left out, because the CDR3 cannot be placed on it with certainty; the CDR3 is given as TCRdb lists it. The chain combines TRBV7-2 with TRBJ2-7; the D segment call TRBD2 is taken from the table without a DNA check. CDR1 SGHTA and CDR2 FQGNSA come from the germline V gene. Inclusive of both ends, the CDR3 amounts to 10 amino acids. The CDR3: CASSPAASYG.

This chain joins TRBV7-9 and TRBJ1-1; 8 bases map to TRBD1. Trimming took 7 bases from V and 4 from J; bases not matched to a gene: 2. Germline V lookup: CDR1 SEHNR, CDR2 FQNEAQ (reference sequence). There are 12 residues in the CDR3. For the CDR3, the DNA is TGTGCCAGCACAGGGGGCCTCACTGAAGCTTTCTTT. Its translation: CASTGGLTEAFF.

The rearrangement joins TRBV10-3 to TRBJ1-2, with D possibly being TRBD1 (6 bases). The CDR3 contains 15 residues. Germline V gene sequence: CDR1 ENHRY, CDR2 SYGVKD. Trimming took 5 bases from V and 3 from J, leaving 16 bases between them. The CDR3 region is CAISYSEGDDYGYTF. The CDR3 nucleotides are TGTGCCATCAGTTATTCCGAGGGGGATGACTATGGCTACACCTTC.

This clonotype appeared many times. The chain recombines TRBV10-3 with TRBJ1-5, with D perhaps TRBD1 (6 bases). This CDR3 contains 13 residues. Trimming stripped 6 bases from V and 3 bases from J, with 9 bases between. CDR1 and CDR2 from the germline V gene are ENHRY and SYGVKD. The CDR3 is CAIRDSSNQPQHF. CDR3 DNA: TGTGCCATCAGGGACAGTTCCAATCAGCCCCAGCATTTT.

In its sample, this clonotype was seen a few times. A much more abundant neighbour one base away suggests this may be a read error. The chain links TRBV7-9 to TRBJ2-5; no definite D call. Germline assignment: CDR1 SEHNR and CDR2 FQNEAQ (reference sequence). CDR3 size: 16 residues. V was cut by 3 bases and J by 5 bases, with 19 bases left in between. The CDR3: CASSLVRRWGGETQYF. The CDR3 DNA follows: TGTGCCAGCAGCTTGGTGAGGCGATGGGGTGGGGAGACCCAGTACTTC.

This clonotype was recorded at least ten times. V usage is TRBV25-1 and J usage is TRBJ2-2, with D possibly matching TRBD2 (5 bases). Germline V gives CDR1 MGHDK, CDR2 SYGVNS. V lost 9 bases and J lost 5, with 16 bases in between. CDR3 length equals 14 residues. The CDR3 coding sequence is TGTGCCAGTCCTTTCGGGGAAATAACCGGGGAGCTGTTTTTT. It codes for CASPFGEITGELFF.

This clonotype was observed many times. This sequence joins TRBV7-9 and TRBJ2-7; D ambiguous. The CDR3 covers 13 residues. The V gene's germline CDR1 is SEHNR and CDR2 FQNEAQ (reference sequence). Trimming removed 0 bases from V and 6 bases from J, with 9 bases in between. CDR3 sequence: CASSLAAAREQYF. DNA for the CDR3: TGTGCCAGCAGCTTAGCGGCAGCCCGCGAGCAGTACTTC. Looking up the rest from reference TRBV7-9 and TRBJ2-7 gives the full variable domain: DTGVSQNPRHKITKRGQNVTFRCDPISEHNRLYWYRQTLGQGPEFLTYFQNEAQLEKSRLLSDRFSAERPKGSFSTLEIQRTEQGDSAMYLCASSLAAAREQYFGPGTRLTVT.

This clonotype was detected once. Possible read error: a much larger clone is one base away. The chain carries TRBV12-3 or TRBV12-4 and TRBJ1-4; D remains ambiguous. CDR3 length equals 14 residues. In DNA form, the CDR3 reads TGTGACAGCAGTACCCGGGTCATAAATGAAAAACTGTTTTTT. It specifies CDSSTRVINEKLFF.

Of note for this clonotype: Its ends do not fully match the called genes, so a read error is possible. The rearrangement uses TRBV5-5 and TRBJ2-6; D is perhaps TRBD2 (7 bases). The CDR3 has 18 amino acids. The germline V gene has CDR1 SGHKS and CDR2 YYEKEE (reference sequence). CDR3 sequence: CASSSMGGGYSGANVLTF. CDR3 bases: TGCGCCAGCAGCTCGATGGGAGGGGGATACTCTGGGGCCAACGTCCTGACTTTC.

This clonotype occurred many times. The CDR3 DNA follows: TGCAGTGCTCCTTGGCAGCGGGACTCCTACGAGCAGTACTTC. It translates to CSAPWQRDSYEQYF. V and J are TRBV20-1 and TRBJ2-7, with 7 bases lining up with TRBD2. Trimming took 5 bases from V and 0 from J; bases not matched to a gene: 7. The CDR3 is 14 residues long. CDR1 is DFQATT and CDR2 is SNEGSKA in the germline V gene (reference sequence).

The chain carries TRBV9 and TRBJ1-2; TRBD1 is a possible D gene (6 bases). The CDR3 is 14 amino acids. The germline V and J ends were trimmed by 4 bases and 5 bases, with 15 bases remaining between them. Germline V gives CDR1 SGDLS, CDR2 YYNGEE. The CDR3 DNA follows: TGTGCCAGCAGCCTCCGGGGGCAGCATTATGGCTACACCTTC. Amino acids: CASSLRGQHYGYTF. Variable domain in full (rest from reference TRBV9 and TRBJ1-2): DSGVTQTPKHLITATGQRVTLRCSPRSGDLSVYWYQQSLDQGLQFLIQYYNGEERAKGNILERFSAQQFPDLHSELNLSSLELGDSALYFCASSLRGQHYGYTFGSGTRLTVV.

At least ten counts were recorded for this clonotype. The CDR3 DNA sequence: TGTGCCATCAGTGTGACAGGGAACACTGAAGCTTTCTTT. This encodes CAISVTGNTEAFF. V and J are TRBV10-3 and TRBJ1-1, with D tentatively TRBD1 (6 bases). CDR1 and CDR2 from the germline V gene are ENHRY and SYGVKD. This CDR3 has 13 residues. V was pared by 4 bases and J by 1 base, with 7 bases between.

This rearrangement joins TRBV29-1 to TRBJ1-1, with D perhaps matching TRBD1 (6 bases). V was shortened by 4 bases and J by 0 bases, with 15 bases between the two germline ends. CDR3 length: 15 residues. CDR1 and CDR2 (germline): SQVTM, ANQGSEA. The CDR3 here is CSVGFPGQLNTEAFF. CDR3 DNA sequence: TGCAGCGTTGGATTCCCCGGACAGCTGAACACTGAAGCTTTCTTT.

The chain links TRBV10-3 to TRBJ2-5; D unresolved. V dropped 6 bases and J dropped 1 base, with 15 bases sitting between them. CDR1 and CDR2 (germline): ENHRY, SYGVKD. The CDR3 has 15 residues. Written as DNA, the CDR3 is TGTGCCATCAGCTTGGAAACGACAATCCAAGAGACCCAGTACTTC. It encodes CAISLETTIQETQYF.

The V gene is TRBV7-2, the J gene TRBJ1-1; D perhaps matches TRBD1 (5 bases). Germline assignment: CDR1 SGHTA and CDR2 FQGNSA. The CDR3 runs 12 residues. V dropped 1 base and J dropped 8 bases, with 8 bases sitting between them. The CDR3 DNA sequence: TGTGCCAGCAGCTTAGACGGGGCGGAAGCTTTCTTT. Its protein is CASSLDGAEAFF.

This clonotype has more than one count but fewer than ten. The chain links TRBV20-1 to TRBJ2-5; 7 positions agree with TRBD1. The CDR3 runs 12 residues. Germline CDR1 is DFQATT and CDR2 is SNEGSKA (reference sequence). The CDR3 region has the DNA TGCAGCGCCGGGACAGTCCAAGAGACCCAGTACTTC. The encoded protein is CSAGTVQETQYF.